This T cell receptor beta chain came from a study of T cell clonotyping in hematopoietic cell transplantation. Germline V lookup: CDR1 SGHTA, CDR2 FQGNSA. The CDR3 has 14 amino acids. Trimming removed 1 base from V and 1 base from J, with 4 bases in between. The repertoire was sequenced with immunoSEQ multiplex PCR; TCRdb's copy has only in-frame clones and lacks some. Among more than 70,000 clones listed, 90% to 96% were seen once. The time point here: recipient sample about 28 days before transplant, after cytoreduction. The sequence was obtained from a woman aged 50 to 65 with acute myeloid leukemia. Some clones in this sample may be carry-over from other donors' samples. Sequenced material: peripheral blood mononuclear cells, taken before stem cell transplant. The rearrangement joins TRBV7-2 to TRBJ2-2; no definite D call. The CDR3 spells CASSLERNTGELFF. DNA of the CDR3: TGTGCCAGCAGCTTAGAACGGAACACCGGGGAGCTGTTTTTT.